The 20 T cell receptor beta chains given below trace back to one sample, sequenced in a study of human T cells and chemical hapten exposure. Regarding time point: pre-sensitization, week 0. Treatment meaning: therapeutic diphenylcyclopropenone sensitization with weekly scalp DPC. TCRdb called the RACE reads again in MiXCR, with one record for every CDR3 protein. Of 150,000 to 200,000 distinct CDR3 sequences listed, around 30% are singletons. The sample was whole blood, taken in connection with sensitization to the hapten diphenylcyclopropenone (DPC). These receptors were obtained from a young woman with alopecia areata. Some clones in this sample may be carry-over from other donors' samples.

The rearrangement joins TRBV6-6 to TRBJ1-5; possible D gene TRBD1, 5 bases. The CDR3 spans 13 residues. V lost 7 bases and J lost 7, with 14 bases in between. CDR1 and CDR2 from the germline V gene are MNHNY and SVGAGI (reference sequence). The CDR3, as DNA: TGTGCCAGCACCACATGGGGGGTGCAGCCCCAGCATTTT. Amino acid sequence: CASTTWGVQPQHF.

The sample holds a few counts of this clonotype. The chain has TRBV29-1 and TRBJ1-2; D might be TRBD1 (5 bases). Germline-derived CDR1 and CDR2 are SQVTM and ANQGSEA. Deletions cut 4 bases from V and 4 bases from J, with 16 bases between. This CDR3 comprises 14 residues. The CDR3 sequence: CSVAVGEGSYGYTF. CDR3 DNA: TGCAGCGTTGCGGTAGGAGAGGGGAGCTATGGCTACACCTTC.

This rearrangement joins TRBV6-6 to TRBJ2-2; 10 nucleotides line up with TRBD1. CDR1 is MNHNY and CDR2 is SVGAGI in the germline V gene (reference sequence). CDR3 length equals 15 residues. The V and J ends lost 6 bases and 7 bases, in that order; junction bases with no gene match: 8. For the CDR3, the DNA is TGTGCCAGCAGCCTCGGACAGGGGGTGAGCGGGGAGCTGTTTTTT. Protein product: CASSLGQGVSGELFF.

This clonotype was observed a few times. The V call is TRBV2, the J call TRBJ1-2; the match to TRBD1 covers 7 bases. After removal of 1 base from V and 7 bases from J, the junction contained 9 bases not matched to a gene. Germline CDR1 is SNHLY and CDR2 is FYNNEI. The CDR3 loop spans 15 amino acids. The chain's CDR3 is CASSEGNRGTSGYTF. DNA of the CDR3: TGTGCCAGCAGTGAAGGAAACAGGGGAACGAGTGGCTACACCTTC.

This chain uses TRBV20-1 with TRBJ1-5; D is unclear. Between the trimmed V and J ends, which lost 4 bases and 0 bases, there was a span of 10 bases. The V gene's germline CDR1 is DFQATT and CDR2 SNEGSKA (reference sequence). The CDR3 is 14 amino acids. CDR3 coding DNA: TGCAGTGCTAAGAGCAAGGTTAGCAATCAGCCCCAGCATTTT. Protein product: CSAKSKVSNQPQHF.

The CDR3 is CASSSDREQYF. The CDR3 nucleotides read TGTGCCAGCAGTTCAGACAGGGAGCAGTACTTC. The chain carries TRBV12-3 or TRBV12-4 and TRBJ2-7; maybe TRBD1 (6 bases). The CDR3 sequence is 11 residues long. Trimming pared 4 bases from V and 7 bases from J, leaving 8 bases between.

This clonotype has a handful of counts. The chain is built from TRBV20-1 and TRBJ1-5; the D is unclear. Germline loops: CDR1 DFQATT, CDR2 SNEGSKA (reference sequence). This CDR3 region has 12 residues. The V end lost 3 bases, the J end lost 5 bases, and 8 bases lay between the germline ends. In nucleotides, the CDR3 is TGCAGTGCTAGGAGGCGGTATCAGCCCCAGCATTTT. Translated, it gives CSARRRYQPQHF.

J is TRBJ2-5 and V is TRBV28; maybe TRBD2 (5 bases). Germline V gene lookup returns CDR1 MDHEN and CDR2 SYDVKM. The V gene lost 6 bases and the J gene lost 5 bases, with 25 bases spanning the gap. CDR3 length: 17 amino acids. CDR3: CASSTSPSGLPGETQYF. In DNA form, the CDR3 reads TGTGCCAGCAGCACCTCCCCCTCGGGCCTCCCGGGGGAGACCCAGTACTTC.

The chain couples TRBV2 to TRBJ1-4; D gene ambiguous. Trimming shortened V by 7 bases and J by 3 bases, and 9 bases separated the two germline ends. Germline lookup yields CDR1 SNHLY and CDR2 FYNNEI. The CDR3 is 13 residues long. The CDR3 DNA is TGTGCCAGCATAGTGTTCCCTAATGAAAAACTGTTTTTT. Residues: CASIVFPNEKLFF.

This clonotype was found a few times. The genes are TRBV5-1 and TRBJ2-1; no clear D. The V end was cut by 0 bases, the J end by 6 bases, with 4 bases between. Germline lookup yields CDR1 SGHRS and CDR2 YFSETQ. The CDR3 is made up of 12 amino acids. CDR3 nucleotide sequence: TGCGCCAGCAGCTTGGGACTCAATGAGCAGTTCTTC. Translating it yields CASSLGLNEQFF.

This clonotype was picked up many times. This sequence joins TRBV7-2 and TRBJ1-3; D unclear. Trimming cost V 3 bases and J 0 bases, with 9 bases left between them. The CDR3 is 15 residues long. CDR1 is SGHTA and CDR2 is FQGNSA in the germline V gene. The CDR3, as DNA: TGTGCCAGCAGCTTGTGGGCTTCCTCTGGAAACACCATATATTTT. Translation gives CASSLWASSGNTIYF. The whole variable domain, remainder taken from reference TRBV7-2 and TRBJ1-3, is GAGVSQSPSNKVTEKGKDVELRCDPISGHTALYWYRQSLGQGLEFLIYFQGNSAPDKSGLPSDRFSAERTGGSVSTLTIQRTQQEDSAVYLCASSLWASSGNTIYFGEGSWLTVV.

This clonotype has just a few counts. The chain recombines TRBV4-2 with TRBJ2-7, with 14 bases that match TRBD2. The V and J ends lost 1 base and 3 bases, in that order; junction bases with no gene match: 2. The CDR3 length is 16 residues. Germline V gives CDR1 LGHNA, CDR2 YNFKEQ. The CDR3 sequence: CASSQGTSGRFYEQYF. Written as DNA, the CDR3 is TGTGCCAGCAGCCAAGGGACTAGCGGGAGGTTCTACGAGCAGTACTTC.

The V call is TRBV7-2, the J call TRBJ2-5, with D maybe TRBD2 (7 bases). Germline CDR1 and CDR2: SGHTA and FQGNSA. The V gene lost 0 bases and the J gene lost 4 bases, with 15 bases spanning the gap. CDR3 size: 16 residues. This CDR3 reads CASSLAGGAGGETQYF. The CDR3 DNA sequence: TGTGCCAGCAGCTTAGCTGGGGGGGCCGGGGGAGAGACCCAGTACTTC.

This chain links TRBV7-2 with TRBJ1-2, with 12 nucleotides matching TRBD1. This CDR3 is built from 15 residues. Unmatched junction bases numbered 5, after V lost 5 bases and J lost 4 bases. CDR1 is SGHTA and CDR2 is FQGNSA in the germline V gene. This CDR3 reads CASSPGTGGSYGYTF. Written as DNA, the CDR3 is TGTGCCAGCAGCCCTGGGACAGGGGGCTCCTATGGCTACACCTTC.

The chain recombines TRBV4-2 with TRBJ1-4, with 8 bases that match TRBD1. The CDR3 is 16 residues long. V dropped 0 bases and J dropped 6; count of bases not matched to a gene: 6. Germline loops: CDR1 LGHNA, CDR2 YNFKEQ. The CDR3 nucleotides are TGTGCCAGCAGCCAAGAGGCGACAGGGGCGGATGAAAAACTGTTTTTT. This translates into CASSQEATGADEKLFF.

This clonotype was observed a few times. V is TRBV27 and J is TRBJ1-6; 9 bases are a match to TRBD1. CDR1 is MNHEY and CDR2 is SMNVEV in the germline V gene (reference sequence). The CDR3 extends over 16 amino acids. The J segment lost 7 bases and the V segment lost 5 bases, leaving 9 bases of the junction unmatched. The CDR3 bases are TGTGCCAGCAGTCCCCGGGACAGGGTTCTGAATTCACCCCTCCACTTT. Translation gives CASSPRDRVLNSPLHF.

Concerning this clonotype itself: The junction departs from germline at one end; a sequencing error may be responsible. The J gene is TRBJ2-2, the V gene TRBV7-2; a weak D match, TRBD1 (6 bases). The CDR3 is made up of 14 amino acids. CDR1 and CDR2 (germline): SGHTA, FQGNSA. CDR3 sequence (DNA): TGTGCCAACAGCCCATCAGGGGCCCCCGGGGAGCTGTTTTTT. Translated, it gives CANSPSGAPGELFF.

This sequence joins TRBV29-1 and TRBJ2-5, with a weak D call TRBD1 (7 bases). Germline values: CDR1 SQVTM, CDR2 ANQGSEA. This CDR3 spans 16 amino acids. V dropped 4 bases and J dropped 5 bases, with 23 bases sitting between them. CDR3 DNA: TGCAGCGTTGCAGGGGGGACCTACTCTAATCGGGAGACCCAGTACTTC. It encodes CSVAGGTYSNRETQYF.

The V gene is TRBV5-1, the J gene TRBJ2-1, with no clear D. Trimming removed 2 bases at V and 0 bases at J, with 6 bases between. The CDR3 has 14 amino acids. The V gene's germline CDR1 is SGHRS and CDR2 YFSETQ. This CDR3 is CASSLASSYNEQFF. In DNA form, the CDR3 reads TGCGCCAGCAGCTTAGCGAGCTCCTACAATGAGCAGTTCTTC.

This clonotype was picked up a small number of times. The V call is TRBV29-1, the J call TRBJ1-5, with 7 bases that match TRBD1. J was trimmed by 0 bases and V by 5 bases; bases with no gene match: 4. CDR1 is SQVTM and CDR2 is ANQGSEA in the germline V gene. The CDR3 consists of 14 residues. The CDR3 region has the DNA TGCAGCGTTTTAGACAGGGCTAGCAATCAGCCCCAGCATTTT. Its translation is CSVLDRASNQPQHF.